This record concerns one T cell receptor beta chain sequence. Repertoires were generated with immunoSEQ multiplex PCR, while TCRdb's copy carries only in-frame clones and drops some. This table has about 100,000 clones, about 89% appearing once. This sample was included in a study of blood T cell repertoires in COVID-19. Overall study context: Spain, Italy and the United States supplied samples that represented acute and convalescent COVID-19. T cells, B-cell-depleted T cells, or PBMCs provided the cDNA or gDNA that served as material.

The germline V and J ends were trimmed by 7 bases and 4 bases, with 13 bases remaining between them. The germline gives CDR1 SEHNR, CDR2 FQNEAQ (reference sequence). The CDR3 loop spans 13 amino acids. The chain links TRBV7-9 to TRBJ1-2, with D perhaps TRBD1 (5 bases). This TCR came from a woman between 25 and 40 years old with acute or convalescent COVID-19. The source material was peripheral blood. The CDR3 nucleotides read TGTGCCAGCAACCCACCCGGGGGCTATGGCTACACCTTC. Its protein is CASNPPGGYGYTF.